This TCR beta chain was found in a study of blood T cell repertoires in COVID-19. Across the study: Collection of acute and convalescent COVID-19 samples took place in the United States, Italy and Spain. The cDNA or gDNA used as material had been derived from T cells, B-cell-depleted T cells, or PBMCs.

Germline V gene sequence: CDR1 SGDLS, CDR2 YYNGEE. CDR3 size: 16 residues. Between the trimmed V and J ends, which lost 3 bases and 2 bases, there was a span of 15 bases. This clone was seen a single time. Per the study methods: Researchers report that nucleated cell counts were estimated from reference gene primer amplification. Profiled with immunoSEQ multiplex PCR; TCRdb holds only in-frame clones, not every one. That table gives V, J and clone size, and the DNA gave D and trimming. Of 140,000 to 150,000 clones in the sample, around 89% were seen once. Sequencing was carried out using peripheral blood. The chain uses TRBV9 and TRBJ1-3; D is possibly TRBD1 (6 bases). The receptor was isolated from a man between 60 and 75 years old with active or convalescent COVID-19. In nucleotides, the CDR3 is TGTGCCAGCAGCGCCGCCCCCACAGGGCCTGGAAACACCATATATTTT. Amino acids: CASSAAPTGPGNTIYF.